This T cell receptor (beta chain) was found in a study of shared clonotypes between healthy human individuals. Study overall: Aged 18 to 49, the donors were two women and a few men. Study observations and caveats: Rarefaction gave evidence that sorted-subset sequencing remained incomplete despite large depth. Sampling covered blood only; tissue repertoires likely differ.

This clone has just one count. The antigen is unknown. This CDR3 spans 18 amino acids. With V trimmed by 5 bases and J by 0 bases, 13 bases remained unmatched. CDR1 and CDR2 (germline): PRHDT, FYEKMQ (reference sequence). Assay: immunoSEQ multiplex PCR; the TCRdb copy retains only in-frame clones and omits some. The profile shows 2 million to 2.5 million clones, approximately 96% of them singletons. This chain connects TRBV13 to TRBJ2-3, with 8 bases that match TRBD2. The sequence came from a man between 18 and 29 years old in good health. Sequencing input: naive CD4+ T cells sorted from blood. Subset indicated: CD45RA+ positively selected. The chain's CDR3 is CASSPGPSTSASTDTQYF. The CDR3 DNA reads TGTGCCAGCAGCCCAGGGCCGTCGACTAGCGCTAGCACAGATACGCAGTATTTT. Variable domain in full (rest from reference TRBV13 and TRBJ2-3): AAGVIQSPRHLIKEKRETATLKCYPIPRHDTVYWYQQGPGQDPQFLISFYEKMQSDKGSIPDRFSAQQFSDYHSELNMSSLELGDSALYFCASSPGPSTSASTDTQYFGPGTRLTVL.